The 20 T cell receptor beta chains below were found in one sample sequenced in a study of T cells expressing NK-cell markers. Following a re-call of the 5' RACE reads, TCRdb has one entry per CDR3 protein and lacks DNA. The sample's table shows over 250,000 distinct CDR3 sequences. The sequencing input was blood T cells: a sorted CD56 or NKG2C T cell subset, CD4+ or CD8+ T cells, or bulk PBMC T cells (not recorded which). The receptor source for this set is a woman aged 18 to 69 in good health.

The J gene is TRBJ2-1, the V gene TRBV20-1; TCRdb calls TRBD1, which cannot be checked without DNA. The length of the CDR3 is 15 residues. The germline V gene has CDR1 DFQATT and CDR2 SNEGSKA (reference sequence). Here the CDR3 reads CSVNIPGPFGNEQFF.

The chain couples TRBV12-3 or TRBV12-4 to TRBJ1-5; there is no DNA to check the TCRdb D call of TRBD1. This CDR3 has 14 amino acids. The CDR3 region is CASNPRGLGQPQHF.

CDR3: CASSRGGYNEQFF. The genes are TRBV7-7 and TRBJ2-1; TCRdb lists TRBD1, though no DNA is available to test this call. The CDR3 has 13 residues. The germline gives CDR1 SSHAT, CDR2 FNYEAQ (reference sequence). Together with reference TRBV7-7 and TRBJ2-1, the CDR3 gives the full variable domain: GAGVSQSPRYKVTKRGQDVTLRCDPISSHATLYWYQQALGQGPEFLTYFNYEAQPDKSGLPSDRFSAERPEGSISTLTIQRTEQRDSAMYRCASSRGGYNEQFFGPGTRLTVL.

The chain uses TRBV6-5 and TRBJ1-6. The CDR3 covers 16 residues. Germline V gene sequence: CDR1 MNHEY, CDR2 SVGAGI. The CDR3 protein is CASSYDRSSYNSPLHF.

V and J are TRBV20-1 and TRBJ2-1; the TCRdb call, TRBD2, lacks DNA for checking. CDR3 size: 14 residues. Germline lookup yields CDR1 DFQATT and CDR2 SNEGSKA (reference sequence). Here the CDR3 reads CSAPSGVTYNEQFF.

The V gene is TRBV7-2, the J gene TRBJ2-1; absent DNA, TCRdb's TRBD1 call cannot be checked. The germline gives CDR1 SGHTA, CDR2 FQGNSA. The CDR3 length is 17 residues. The CDR3 spells CASSLTFGGDSYNEQFF.

The rearrangement uses TRBV5-5 and TRBJ2-3; the D gene TCRdb calls, TRBD2, cannot be checked with no DNA. Germline CDR1 SGHKS, CDR2 YYEKEE (reference sequence). The length of the CDR3 is 15 residues. CDR3: CASNPLTSSTDTQYF.

The chain has TRBV18 and TRBJ2-5; checking the TCRdb D call of TRBD2 is not possible without DNA. Germline CDR1 is KGHSH and CDR2 is LQKENI. This CDR3 region has 13 residues. CDR3 amino acids: CASSAGIEETQYF.

The V gene is TRBV5-1, the J gene TRBJ2-1; the D gene TCRdb calls, TRBD2, cannot be checked with no DNA. The CDR3 runs to 16 residues. Germline CDR1 reads SGHRS; CDR2 reads YFSETQ. The CDR3 here is CASSGGLAGAYNEQFF.

The rearrangement joins TRBV12-3 or TRBV12-4 to TRBJ2-1; the TCRdb call, TRBD1, lacks DNA for checking. This CDR3 is 15 amino acids long. The CDR3 reads CAWGSRGSSYNEQFF.

The chain is built from TRBV29-1 and TRBJ2-1; no DNA is available, so the TRBD2 call from TCRdb remains unchecked. Germline V lookup: CDR1 SQVTM, CDR2 ANQGSEA. The CDR3 is 13 residues long. The chain's CDR3 is CSVDSGSKYEQFF.

The genes are TRBV6-2 or TRBV6-3 and TRBJ1-1; TCRdb designates TRBD1, a call that cannot be tested without DNA. The CDR3 loop spans 15 amino acids. The germline V gene has CDR1 MNHEY and CDR2 SVGEGT. The CDR3 loop is CASSYGGLGNTEAFF.

The chain has TRBV11-2 and TRBJ2-1; the D call of TRBD2 rests on TCRdb alone, since no DNA is present to check it. The CDR3 length is 18 residues. Germline V lookup: CDR1 SGHAT, CDR2 FQNNGV. CDR3 residues: CASSLWREATSSYNEQFF.

V gene TRBV20-1 combines with J gene TRBJ2-1; TCRdb lists TRBD1, though no DNA is available to test this call. CDR3 length: 15 residues. Per germline, CDR1 DFQATT and CDR2 SNEGSKA (reference sequence). CDR3 sequence: CSARDTWRKTNEQFF.

The rearrangement links TRBV9 to TRBJ2-3. CDR3 length: 16 residues. Germline CDR1 is SGDLS and CDR2 is YYNGEE. This CDR3 is CASSSNLATAKMGQYF.

This sequence joins TRBV20-1 and TRBJ1-5; as DNA is missing, the TRBD1 call by TCRdb cannot be tested. The CDR3 sequence is 13 residues long. Germline V gene lookup returns CDR1 DFQATT and CDR2 SNEGSKA (reference sequence). The CDR3 reads CSARGRGHQPQHF.

This chain uses TRBV11-2 with TRBJ2-1. The V gene's germline CDR1 is SGHAT and CDR2 FQNNGV. This CDR3 region has 11 residues. Here the CDR3 reads CASSLDNEQFF.

The CDR3 is CASSESDRLGDTQYF. V and J are TRBV25-1 and TRBJ2-3; absent DNA, TCRdb's TRBD1 call cannot be checked. In germline, CDR1 is MGHDK, CDR2 SYGVNS. The CDR3 sequence is 15 residues long.

The chain has TRBV5-1 and TRBJ2-3; TCRdb names TRBD2, which stays unverified in the absence of DNA. Germline loops: CDR1 SGHRS, CDR2 YFSETQ. The CDR3 contains 18 residues. The CDR3 loop reads CASSPGGLALGGTDTQYF.

This chain links TRBV12-3 or TRBV12-4 with TRBJ2-1; with no DNA, the TCRdb D assignment of TRBD2 cannot be verified. The CDR3 is 15 amino acids. This chain's CDR3 is CASRRDYRSYNEQFF.